The clone carrying this T cell receptor (beta chain) was counted once. The sample holds other DNA sequences that translate to the same CDR3. CDR1 and CDR2 (germline): SGHRS, YFSETQ. The V segment lost 1 base and the J segment 2 bases; nucleotides outside the gene matches: 0. This CDR3 has 13 residues. This sample stems from a study of blood T cell repertoires in COVID-19. The wider study: Sources were T cells, B-cell-depleted T cells, or PBMCs; the material itself was cDNA or gDNA.

Produced via immunoSEQ multiplex PCR; TCRdb's table is partial and in-frame only. The sample has 300,000 or so clones, about 82% seen once. The chain recombines TRBV5-1 with TRBJ2-7, with 7 bases that match TRBD1. The sequenced sample was peripheral blood. The source is a woman in her forties or fifties with active or convalescent COVID-19. This CDR3 is CASSLQGAYEQYF. The CDR3 DNA follows: TGCGCCAGCAGCTTGCAGGGGGCCTACGAGCAGTACTTC.